This T cell receptor beta chain originates from a study of beta chain features in type 1 diabetes. Turning to the study itself: Regarding age, gender and cell yields, patients proved similar to healthy donors. Points from the study as a whole: TCRB CDR3 length was moderately but significantly reduced in all four CD4+ subsets of Type 1 diabetes patients.

V lost 5 bases, J lost 4 bases, and 11 bases lay in between. The CDR3 consists of 13 residues. Germline V CDR1 and CDR2: SQVTM, ANQGSEA. Every bit of the isolated RNA underwent reverse transcription, so sequencing read expressed TCRB transcripts. Here immunoSEQ multiplex PCR was the method, and the copy in TCRdb shows in-frame clones only, minus some. The sample has over 150,000 clones, approximately 8.1% seen once. Purity of each sorted population was above 98%. Concerning this clone: The target antigen is unknown.

Sequenced: central memory CD4+ T cells from blood. The chain couples TRBV29-1 to TRBJ2-2; weak D call: TRBD1 (6 bases). The TCR sequence derives from a woman in her thirties or forties with type 1 diabetes. The DNA for the CDR3 is TGCAGCGTTTTGGACAGAAGCACCGGGGAGCTGTTTTTT. Its translation: CSVLDRSTGELFF.